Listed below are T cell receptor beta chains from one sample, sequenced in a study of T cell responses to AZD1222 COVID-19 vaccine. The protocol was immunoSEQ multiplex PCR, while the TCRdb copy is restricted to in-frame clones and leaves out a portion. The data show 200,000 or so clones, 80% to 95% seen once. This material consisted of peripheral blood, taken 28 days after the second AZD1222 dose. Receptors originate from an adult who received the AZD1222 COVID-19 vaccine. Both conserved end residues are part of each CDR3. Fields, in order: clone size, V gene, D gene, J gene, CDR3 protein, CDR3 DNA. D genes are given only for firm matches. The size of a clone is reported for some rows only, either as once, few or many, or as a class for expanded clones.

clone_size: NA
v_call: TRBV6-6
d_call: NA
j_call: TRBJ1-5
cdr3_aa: CASRSEIRTDQPQHF
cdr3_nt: TGTGCCAGCAGATCAGAAATCAGGACGGACCAGCCCCAGCATTTT

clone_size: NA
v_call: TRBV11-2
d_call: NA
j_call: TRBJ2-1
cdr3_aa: CASSSTYASYNEQFF
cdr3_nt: TGTGCCAGCAGCTCCACATACGCATCCTACAATGAGCAGTTCTTC

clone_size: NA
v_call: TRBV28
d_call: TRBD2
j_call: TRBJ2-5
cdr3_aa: CASSFGRGLAGQETQYF
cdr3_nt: TGTGCCAGCAGTTTTGGTCGGGGACTAGCGGGCCAAGAGACCCAGTACTTC

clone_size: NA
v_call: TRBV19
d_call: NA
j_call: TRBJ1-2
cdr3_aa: CASSLGFSNYGYTF
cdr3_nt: TGTGCCAGTTCCCTCGGATTTTCTAACTATGGCTACACCTTC

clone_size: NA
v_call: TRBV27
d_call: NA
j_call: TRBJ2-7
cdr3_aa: CASSSGITGYEQYF
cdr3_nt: TGTGCCAGCAGTTCCGGGATCACAGGTTATGAGCAGTACTTC

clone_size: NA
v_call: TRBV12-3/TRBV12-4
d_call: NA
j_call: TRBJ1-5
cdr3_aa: CASSFSENQPQHF
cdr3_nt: TGTGCCAGCAGTTTTTCAGAAAATCAGCCCCAGCATTTT

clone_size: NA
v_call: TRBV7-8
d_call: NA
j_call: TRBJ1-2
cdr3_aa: CASSLSRLAEIYTF
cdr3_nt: TGTGCCAGCAGCTTAAGCCGCCTGGCAGAGATTTACACCTTC

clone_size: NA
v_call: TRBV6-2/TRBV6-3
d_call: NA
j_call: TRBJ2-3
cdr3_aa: CASSYSAGTLGDTQYF
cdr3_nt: TGTGCCAGCAGTTACTCCGCCGGGACTCTGGGAGATACGCAGTATTTT

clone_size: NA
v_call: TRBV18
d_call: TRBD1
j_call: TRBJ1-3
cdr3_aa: CASSPRTGSSGNTIYF
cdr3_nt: TGTGCCAGCTCACCAAGGACAGGGAGCTCTGGAAACACCATATATTTT

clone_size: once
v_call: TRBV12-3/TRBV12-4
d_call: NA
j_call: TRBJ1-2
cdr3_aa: CASSDPTGYTF
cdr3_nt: TGTGCCAGCAGTGATCCTACTGGCTACACCTTC

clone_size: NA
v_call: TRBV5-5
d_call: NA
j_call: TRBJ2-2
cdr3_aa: CASSARSTGELFF
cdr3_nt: TGTGCCAGCAGCGCCCGATCCACCGGGGAGCTGTTTTTT

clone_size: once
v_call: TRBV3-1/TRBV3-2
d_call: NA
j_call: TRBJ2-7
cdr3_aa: CASSQESVPRRSF
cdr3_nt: TGTGCCAGCAGCCAAGAGAGTGTTCCAAGGAGATCTTTC

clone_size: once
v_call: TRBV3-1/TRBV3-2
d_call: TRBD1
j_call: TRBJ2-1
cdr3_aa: CASSQEGQYNEQFF
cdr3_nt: TGTGCCAGCAGCCAAGAGGGACAGTACAATGAGCAGTTCTTC

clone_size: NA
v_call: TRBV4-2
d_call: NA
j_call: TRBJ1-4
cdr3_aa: CASSQDITGALSNEKLFF
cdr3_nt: TGTGCCAGCAGCCAAGATATCACAGGCGCTCTCTCTAATGAAAAACTGTTTTTT

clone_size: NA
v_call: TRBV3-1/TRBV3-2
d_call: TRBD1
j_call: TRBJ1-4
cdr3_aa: CASSDRGEEKLFF
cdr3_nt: TGTGCCAGCTCCGACAGGGGGGAGGAAAAACTGTTTTTT

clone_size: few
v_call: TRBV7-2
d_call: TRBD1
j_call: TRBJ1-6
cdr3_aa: CASGTGLRSPLHF
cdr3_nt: TGTGCCAGTGGGACAGGGCTGCGATCACCCCTCCACTTT

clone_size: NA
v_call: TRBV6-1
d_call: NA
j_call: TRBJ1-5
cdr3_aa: CASSEIWGDQPQHF
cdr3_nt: TGTGCCAGCAGTGAGATCTGGGGTGATCAGCCCCAGCATTTT

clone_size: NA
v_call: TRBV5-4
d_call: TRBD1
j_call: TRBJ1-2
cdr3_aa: CASTQRGQGMSNYGYTF
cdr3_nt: TGTGCCAGCACCCAACGGGGACAGGGGATGTCTAACTATGGCTACACCTTC

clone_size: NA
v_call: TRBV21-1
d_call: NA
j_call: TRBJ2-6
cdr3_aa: CASSKTPTGGLCGANVLTF
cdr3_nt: TGTGCCAGCAGCAAGACTCCTACGGGGGGGCTGTGTGGGGCCAACGTCCTGACTTTC

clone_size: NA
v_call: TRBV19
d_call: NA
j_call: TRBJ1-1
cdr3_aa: CASTPRGLQGWTEAFF
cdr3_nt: TGTGCCAGTACCCCGCGAGGTCTTCAGGGGTGGACTGAAGCTTTCTTT

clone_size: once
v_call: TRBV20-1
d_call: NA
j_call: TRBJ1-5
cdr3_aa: CSARDPGAQHF
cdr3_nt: TGCAGTGCTAGAGATCCCGGGGCCCAGCATTTT

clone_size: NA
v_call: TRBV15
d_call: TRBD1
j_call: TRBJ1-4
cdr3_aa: CATSMDRGGEKLFF
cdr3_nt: TGTGCCACCAGCATGGACAGGGGAGGAGAAAAACTGTTTTTT

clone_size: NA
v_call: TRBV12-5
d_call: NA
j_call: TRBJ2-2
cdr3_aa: CASGLDRVPGELFF
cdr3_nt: TGTGCTAGTGGTTTGGACAGGGTACCCGGGGAGCTGTTTTTT

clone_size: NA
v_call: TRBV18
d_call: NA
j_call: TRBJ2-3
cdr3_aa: CASSRTGGGDTQYF
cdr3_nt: TGTGCCAGCTCGCGGACAGGCGGGGGAGATACGCAGTATTTT

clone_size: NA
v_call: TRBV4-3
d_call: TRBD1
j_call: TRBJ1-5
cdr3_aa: CASSQGDRVGGNQPQHF
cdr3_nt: TGCGCCAGCAGCCAAGGCGACAGGGTCGGGGGCAATCAGCCCCAGCATTTT

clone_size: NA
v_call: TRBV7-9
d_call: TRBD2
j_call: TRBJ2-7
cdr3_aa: CASARGGSSVAEQYF
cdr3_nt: TGTGCCAGCGCTAGGGGCGGGAGCTCAGTGGCGGAGCAGTACTTC

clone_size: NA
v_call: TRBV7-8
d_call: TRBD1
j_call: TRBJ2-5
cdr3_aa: CASSRPRGKDREGAETQYF
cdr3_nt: TGTGCCAGCAGCCGCCCTCGCGGCAAGGACAGGGAAGGGGCAGAGACCCAGTACTTC

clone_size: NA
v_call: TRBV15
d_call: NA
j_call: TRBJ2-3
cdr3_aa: CATSSEGGGTQYF
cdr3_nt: TGTGCCACCAGCAGCGAGGGGGGCGGAACGCAGTATTTT

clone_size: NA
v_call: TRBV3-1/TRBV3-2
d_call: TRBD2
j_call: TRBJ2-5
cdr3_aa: CASSPSGAGETQYF
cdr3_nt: TGTGCCAGCAGCCCTAGCGGGGCGGGGGAGACCCAGTACTTC